A selection of T cell receptor beta chains follows, all from one sample in a study of blood T cell repertoires in COVID-19. Here immunoSEQ multiplex PCR was the method, and the copy in TCRdb shows in-frame clones only, minus some. The repertoire holds 150,000 to 200,000 clones, with about 81% as singletons. The specimen sequenced was peripheral blood. All receptors derive from a man in his sixties with active or convalescent COVID-19. Both conserved end residues are part of each CDR3. The D gene is left open where the match is weak. Size is omitted from some rows. Given values are once, few, many or a class for expanded clones.

d_call j_call v_call clone_size cdr3_aa cdr3_nt
TRBD1 TRBJ1-2 TRBV28 . CASSSQGEVGYTF TGTGCCAGCAGTAGCCAGGGGGAAGTAGGCTACACCTTC
TRBD1 TRBJ2-3 TRBV28 . CASTLPGTGVDTQYF TGTGCCAGCACCTTACCCGGGACAGGGGTGGATACGCAGTATTTT
TRBD1 TRBJ2-5 TRBV6-6 . CASSQPGQGVETQYF TGTGCCAGCAGTCAACCGGGACAGGGAGTGGAGACCCAGTACTTC
TRBD1 TRBJ1-4 TRBV18 once CASSQGAFNEKLFF TGTGCCAGCTCACAGGGGGCGTTTAATGAAAAACTGTTTTTT
. TRBJ2-5 TRBV5-4 . CASSLAGRGGETQYF TGTGCCAGCAGCTTGGCCGGTAGGGGGGGGGAGACCCAGTACTTC
. TRBJ1-2 TRBV19 . CASSLRGDYGYTF TGTGCCAGTAGCCTCCGGGGGGACTATGGCTACACCTTC
. TRBJ1-4 TRBV6-1 once CASSETATNEKLFF TGTGCCAGCAGTGAAACAGCAACTAATGAAAAACTGTTTTTT
TRBD2 TRBJ2-1 TRBV3-1/TRBV3-2 many CASSQESSGDPSYNEQFF TGTGCCAGCAGCCAAGAATCTAGCGGGGACCCCTCCTACAATGAGCAGTTCTTC
. TRBJ2-1 TRBV7-2 few CASSLSRESNEQFF TGTGCCAGCAGCTTAAGCCGGGAATCTAATGAGCAGTTCTTC
TRBD2 TRBJ2-7 TRBV19 . CASSPRLAPEQYF TGTGCCAGTAGTCCTCGACTAGCTCCCGAGCAGTACTTC
TRBD1 TRBJ1-5 TRBV19 once CASSPGQGARSQPQHF TGTGCCAGTAGTCCAGGACAGGGGGCGCGTTCTCAGCCCCAGCATTTT
. TRBJ1-1 TRBV5-1 . CASSRNLGLTEAFF TGCGCCAGCAGCCGCAACCTCGGGTTGACTGAAGCTTTCTTT
TRBD1 TRBJ1-1 TRBV23-1 . CASSQSGLDRSTEEAFF TGCGCCAGCAGTCAATCGGGATTGGACAGGTCGACCGAGGAAGCTTTCTTT
TRBD1 TRBJ2-7 TRBV28 . CASSTRTGRRYEQYF TGTGCCAGCAGCACACGGACAGGACGCCGCTACGAGCAGTACTTC
. TRBJ1-1 TRBV3-1/TRBV3-2 once CASSLTGKRAFF TGTGCCAGCAGCTTAACAGGGAAACGGGCTTTCTTT
. TRBJ1-2 TRBV6-1 . CASSEALGQNYGYTF TGTGCCAGCAGTGAAGCGCTTGGACAAAACTATGGCTACACCTTC
TRBD2 TRBJ2-7 TRBV28 . CASSRRLAGAYEQYF TGTGCCAGCAGTCGCCGACTAGCGGGAGCATACGAGCAGTACTTC
. TRBJ1-4 TRBV28 . CASSPPHREKLFF TGTGCCAGCAGTCCCCCTCACAGGGAGAAACTGTTTTTT
. TRBJ1-1 TRBV19 . CASSPRGGTEAFF TGTGCCAGTAGTCCCCGGGGGGGGACTGAAGCTTTCTTT
. TRBJ2-7 TRBV6-5 few CASRSGNSYEQYF TGTGCCAGCAGATCAGGGAACTCCTACGAGCAGTACTTC
. TRBJ1-5 TRBV7-2 once CASSLFSGSNQPQHF TGTGCCAGCAGCTTATTCTCAGGTAGCAATCAGCCCCAGCATTTT
TRBD2 TRBJ2-3 TRBV7-9 once CASPEGPTSGRSTDTQYF TGTGCCAGCCCCGAGGGGCCGACTAGCGGAAGAAGCACAGATACGCAGTATTTT
. TRBJ1-4 TRBV4-1 . CASSQDLGGTNEKLFF TGCGCCAGCAGCCAAGATTTGGGGGGGACTAATGAAAAACTGTTTTTT
. TRBJ2-1 TRBV5-1 once CASSPTGNEQFF TGCGCCAGCAGCCCTACAGGGAACGAGCAGTTCTTC
TRBD1 TRBJ1-6 TRBV28 . CASSLGQGSYNSPLHF TGTGCCAGCAGCTTGGGACAGGGCTCCTATAATTCACCCCTCCACTTT
TRBD1 TRBJ1-5 TRBV19 . CASSKTGDSNQPQHF TGTGCCAGTAGTAAGACAGGGGATAGCAATCAGCCCCAGCATTTT
TRBD2 TRBJ2-5 TRBV7-8 . CASSLVGGGPTQYF TGTGCCAGCAGCTTAGTCGGCGGGGGACCAACGCAGTACTTC
. TRBJ1-2 TRBV5-4 . CASSTGSGLTYGYTF TGTGCCAGCAGCACAGGGTCTGGGCTAACTTATGGCTACACCTTC
. TRBJ2-2 TRBV2 few CASRGDIGSNTGELFF TGTGCCAGCAGGGGGGACATTGGATCGAACACCGGGGAGCTGTTTTTT
TRBD2 TRBJ2-5 TRBV11-2 . CASSLGGAGVGETQYF TGTGCCAGCAGCCTGGGTGGAGCGGGAGTAGGAGAGACCCAGTACTTC
. TRBJ2-1 TRBV5-6 few CASSLDSSYNEQFF TGTGCCAGCAGCTTGGATAGCTCCTACAATGAGCAGTTCTTC
TRBD2 TRBJ2-1 TRBV4-1 . CASSPAGGPDEQFF TGCGCCAGCAGCCCCGCGGGGGGGCCAGATGAGCAGTTCTTC
TRBD2 TRBJ2-3 TRBV6-6 . CASSYGTSGSTDTQYF TGTGCCAGCAGTTACGGGACTAGCGGGAGCACAGATACGCAGTATTTT
. TRBJ1-2 TRBV21-1 . CASSKEPANYGYTF TGTGCCAGCAGCAAAGAGCCCGCTAACTATGGCTACACCTTC
TRBD1 TRBJ2-2 TRBV2 . CASRDRSTGELFF TGTGCCAGCCGGGACAGAAGCACCGGGGAGCTGTTTTTT
. TRBJ1-2 TRBV9 . CASSALLRQGTGYTF TGTGCCAGCAGCGCCCTTCTCCGGCAGGGCACGGGCTACACCTTC
. TRBJ1-6 TRBV6-5 . CASSLVLSPLHF TGTGCCAGCAGTCTCGTTCTTTCACCCCTCCACTTT
TRBD1 TRBJ1-1 TRBV6-1 . CASSEVETGGNTEAFF TGTGCCAGCAGTGAAGTAGAGACAGGGGGCAACACTGAAGCTTTCTTT
. TRBJ2-5 TRBV2 once CASTDLGTQYF TGTGCCAGCACTGACCTAGGGACCCAGTACTTC
TRBD2 TRBJ2-1 TRBV28 . CASSLGLAGGPGEQFF TGTGCCAGCAGTCTCGGACTAGCGGGAGGGCCCGGTGAGCAGTTCTTC
. TRBJ1-5 TRBV6-4 . CASSTTANQPQHF TGTGCCAGCAGCACAACAGCAAATCAGCCCCAGCATTTT
TRBD2 TRBJ2-1 TRBV6-4 once CASSHGPPSGSFTYNEQFF TGTGCCAGCAGCCACGGGCCCCCGAGCGGGAGTTTTACCTACAATGAGCAGTTCTTC
. TRBJ2-1 TRBV4-2 . CASSPRLGSYNEQFF TGTGCCAGCAGCCCAAGACTAGGATCTTACAATGAGCAGTTCTTC
TRBD2 TRBJ2-3 TRBV5-1 . CASSGTSGKMAQYF TGCGCCAGCAGCGGGACTAGCGGGAAAATGGCGCAGTATTTT
. TRBJ2-2 TRBV5-1 . CASSFRQNTGELFF TGCGCCAGCAGCTTTCGACAGAACACCGGGGAGCTGTTTTTT
TRBD1 TRBJ1-6 TRBV14 . CASSQRTGSYNSPLHF TGTGCCAGCAGCCAAAGGACAGGATCCTATAATTCACCCCTCCACTTT
. TRBJ1-2 TRBV18 . CASSPGGNYGYTF TGTGCCAGCTCACCAGGGGGGAACTATGGCTACACCTTC
TRBD1 TRBJ1-5 TRBV3-1/TRBV3-2 few CASSPKPRTGDRGNQPQHF TGTGCCAGCAGCCCTAAGCCCCGGACAGGGGACAGAGGCAATCAGCCCCAGCATTTT